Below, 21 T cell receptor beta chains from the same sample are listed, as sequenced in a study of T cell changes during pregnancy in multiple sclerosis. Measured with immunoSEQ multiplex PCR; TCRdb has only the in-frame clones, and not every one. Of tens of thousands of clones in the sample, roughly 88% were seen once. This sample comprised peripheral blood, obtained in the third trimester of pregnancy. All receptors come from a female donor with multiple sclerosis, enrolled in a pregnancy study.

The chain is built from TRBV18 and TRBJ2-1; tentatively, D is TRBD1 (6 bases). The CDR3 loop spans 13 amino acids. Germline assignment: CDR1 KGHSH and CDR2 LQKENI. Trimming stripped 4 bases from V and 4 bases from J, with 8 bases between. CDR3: CASSLDRYNEQFF. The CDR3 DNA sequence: TGTGCCAGCTCACTAGACAGGTACAATGAGCAGTTCTTC. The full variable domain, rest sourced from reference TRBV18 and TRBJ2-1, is NAGVMQNPRHLVRRRGQEARLRCSPMKGHSHVYWYRQLPEEGLKFMVYLQKENIIDESGMPKERFSAEFPKEGPSILRIQQVVRGDSAAYFCASSLDRYNEQFFGPGTRLTVL.

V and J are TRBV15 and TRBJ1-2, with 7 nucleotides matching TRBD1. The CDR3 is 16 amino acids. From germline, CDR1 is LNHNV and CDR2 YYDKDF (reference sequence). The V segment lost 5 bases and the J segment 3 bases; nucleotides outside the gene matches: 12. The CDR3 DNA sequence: TGTGCCACCAGCCGAGGGGGCAGATTAACTGACTATGGCTACACCTTC. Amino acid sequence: CATSRGGRLTDYGYTF.

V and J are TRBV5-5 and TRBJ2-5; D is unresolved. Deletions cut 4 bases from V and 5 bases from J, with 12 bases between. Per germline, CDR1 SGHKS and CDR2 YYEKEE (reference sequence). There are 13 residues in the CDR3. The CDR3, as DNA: TGTGCCAGCAGCCAGGCCCGCCGGGAGACCCAGTACTTC. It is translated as CASSQARRETQYF.

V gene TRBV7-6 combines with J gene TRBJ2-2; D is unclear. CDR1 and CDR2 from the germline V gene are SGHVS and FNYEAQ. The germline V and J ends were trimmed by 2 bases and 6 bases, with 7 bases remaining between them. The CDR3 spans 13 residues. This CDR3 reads CASSLLEAGELFF. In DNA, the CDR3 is TGTGCCAGCAGCTTACTAGAAGCCGGGGAGCTGTTTTTT.

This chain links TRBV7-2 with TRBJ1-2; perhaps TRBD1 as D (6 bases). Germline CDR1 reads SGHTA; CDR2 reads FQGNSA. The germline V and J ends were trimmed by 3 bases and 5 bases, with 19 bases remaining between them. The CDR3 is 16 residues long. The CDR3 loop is CASSLFRGDRRYGYTF. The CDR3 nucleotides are TGTGCCAGCAGCTTGTTCAGGGGTGATAGGAGATATGGCTACACCTTC.

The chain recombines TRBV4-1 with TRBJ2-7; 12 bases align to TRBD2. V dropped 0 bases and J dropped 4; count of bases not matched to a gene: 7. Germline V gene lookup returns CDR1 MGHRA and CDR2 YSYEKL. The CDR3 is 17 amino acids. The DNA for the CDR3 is TGCGCCAGCAGCCAAGATAACGGACTAGCGGGGAGGTACGAGCAGTACTTC. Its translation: CASSQDNGLAGRYEQYF.

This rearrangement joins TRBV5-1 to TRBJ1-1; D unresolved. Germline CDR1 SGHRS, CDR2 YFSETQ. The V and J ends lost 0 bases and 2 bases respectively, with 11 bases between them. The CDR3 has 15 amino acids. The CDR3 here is CASSLALGVNTEAFF. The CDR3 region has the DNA TGCGCCAGCAGCTTGGCATTGGGCGTTAACACTGAAGCTTTCTTT. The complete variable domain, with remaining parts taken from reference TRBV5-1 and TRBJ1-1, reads KAGVTQTPRYLIKTRGQQVTLSCSPISGHRSVSWYQQTPGQGLQFLFEYFSETQRNKGNFPGRFSGRQFSNSRSEMNVSTLELGDSALYLCASSLALGVNTEAFFGQGTRLTVV.

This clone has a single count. In DNA, the CDR3 is TGTGCCAGCAGCTTAATAACGGGAAATGAAAAACTGTTTTTT. Amino acid sequence: CASSLITGNEKLFF. This chain joins TRBV7-9 and TRBJ1-4, with D unresolved. The V gene's germline CDR1 is SEHNR and CDR2 FQNEAQ (reference sequence). The CDR3 is made up of 14 amino acids. Trimming left V 2 bases short and J 5 bases short, with 9 bases between. Together with reference TRBV7-9 and TRBJ1-4, the CDR3 gives the full variable domain: DTGVSQNPRHKITKRGQNVTFRCDPISEHNRLYWYRQTLGQGPEFLTYFQNEAQLEKSRLLSDRFSAERPKGSFSTLEIQRTEQGDSAMYLCASSLITGNEKLFFGSGTQLSVL.

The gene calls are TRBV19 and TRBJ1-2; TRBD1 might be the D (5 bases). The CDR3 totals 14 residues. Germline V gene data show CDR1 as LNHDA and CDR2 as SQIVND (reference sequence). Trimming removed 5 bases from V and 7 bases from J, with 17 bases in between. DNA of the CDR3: TGTGCCAGTAGTCGGGCAGGGTCGTTCAGTGGCTACACCTTC. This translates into CASSRAGSFSGYTF.

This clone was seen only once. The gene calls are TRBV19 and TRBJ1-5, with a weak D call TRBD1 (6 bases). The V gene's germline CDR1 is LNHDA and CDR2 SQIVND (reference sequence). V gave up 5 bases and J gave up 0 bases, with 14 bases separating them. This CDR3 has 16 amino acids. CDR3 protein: CASSPRTVNSNQPQHF. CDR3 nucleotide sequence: TGTGCCAGTAGTCCCAGGACAGTAAATAGCAATCAGCCCCAGCATTTT. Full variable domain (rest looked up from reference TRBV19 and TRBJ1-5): DGGITQSPKYLFRKEGQNVTLSCEQNLNHDAMYWYRQDPGQGLRLIYYSQIVNDFQKGDIAEGYSVSREKKESFPLTVTSAQKNPTAFYLCASSPRTVNSNQPQHFGDGTRLSIL.

DNA of the CDR3: TGTGCCAGTAGGGACTTTAGGGAGACCCAGCATTTT. Its protein is CASRDFRETQHF. The chain has TRBV19 and TRBJ1-5; D not certain. The germline V gene encodes CDR1 LNHDA and CDR2 SQIVND (reference sequence). V was trimmed by 6 bases and J by 11 bases, leaving 14 bases between them. The CDR3 spans 12 residues.

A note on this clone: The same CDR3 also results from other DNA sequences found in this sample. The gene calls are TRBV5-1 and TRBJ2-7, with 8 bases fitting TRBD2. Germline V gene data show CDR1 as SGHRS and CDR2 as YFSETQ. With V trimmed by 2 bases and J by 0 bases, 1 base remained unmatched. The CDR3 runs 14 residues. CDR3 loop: CASSLTSGSYEQYF. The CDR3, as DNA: TGCGCCAGCAGCTTAACTAGCGGCTCCTACGAGCAGTACTTC.

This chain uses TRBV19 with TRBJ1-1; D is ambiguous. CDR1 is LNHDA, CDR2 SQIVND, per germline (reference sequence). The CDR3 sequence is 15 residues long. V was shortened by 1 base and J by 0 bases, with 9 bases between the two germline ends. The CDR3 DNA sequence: TGTGCCAGTAGTATAGGACACTCCATGAACACTGAAGCTTTCTTT. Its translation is CASSIGHSMNTEAFF.

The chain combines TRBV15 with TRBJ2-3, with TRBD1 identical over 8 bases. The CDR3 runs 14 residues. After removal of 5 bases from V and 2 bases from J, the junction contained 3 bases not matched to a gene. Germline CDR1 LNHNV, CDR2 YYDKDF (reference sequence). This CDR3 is CATSGQGNTDTQYF. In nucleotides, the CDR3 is TGTGCCACCAGCGGACAGGGTAACACAGATACGCAGTATTTT.

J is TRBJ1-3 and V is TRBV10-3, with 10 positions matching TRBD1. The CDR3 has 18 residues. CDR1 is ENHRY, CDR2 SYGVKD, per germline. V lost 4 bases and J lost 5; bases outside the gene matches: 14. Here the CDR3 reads CAISVGVGQGDARNTIYF. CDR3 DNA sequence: TGTGCCATCAGTGTAGGGGTCGGACAGGGGGACGCCCGAAACACCATATATTTT.

The CDR3 DNA reads as TGTGCCAGCAGTCAAGACAGGGGGAGTTCACCCCTCCACTTT. Translation: CASSQDRGSSPLHF. V usage is TRBV7-3 and J usage is TRBJ1-6; 9 positions match TRBD1. CDR1 is SGHTA and CDR2 is FQGTGA in the germline V gene. The ends lost 6 bases at V and 9 bases at J; junction bases unmatched: 6. This CDR3 has 14 residues.

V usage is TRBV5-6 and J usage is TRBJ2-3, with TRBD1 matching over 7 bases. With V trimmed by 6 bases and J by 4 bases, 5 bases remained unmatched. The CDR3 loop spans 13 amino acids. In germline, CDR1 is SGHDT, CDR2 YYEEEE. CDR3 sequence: CASTRQGADTQYF. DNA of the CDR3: TGTGCCAGCACCCGACAGGGCGCAGATACGCAGTATTTT.

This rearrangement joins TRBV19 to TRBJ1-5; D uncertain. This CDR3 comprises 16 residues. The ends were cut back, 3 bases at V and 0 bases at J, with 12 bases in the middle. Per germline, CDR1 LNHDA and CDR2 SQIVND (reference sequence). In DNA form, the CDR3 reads TGTGCCAGTAGTATCGTGGCAGAATATAGCAATCAGCCCCAGCATTTT. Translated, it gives CASSIVAEYSNQPQHF.

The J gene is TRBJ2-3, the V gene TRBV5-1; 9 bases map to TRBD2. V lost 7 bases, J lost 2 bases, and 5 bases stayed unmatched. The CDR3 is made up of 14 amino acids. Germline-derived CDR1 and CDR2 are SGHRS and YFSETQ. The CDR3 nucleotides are TGCGCCAGCTTTAGCGGGGGAAACACAGATACGCAGTATTTT. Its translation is CASFSGGNTDTQYF.

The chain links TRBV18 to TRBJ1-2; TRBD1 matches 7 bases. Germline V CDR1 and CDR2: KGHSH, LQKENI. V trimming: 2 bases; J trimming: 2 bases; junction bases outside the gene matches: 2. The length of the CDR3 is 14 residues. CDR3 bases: TGTGCCAGCTCACCATCACAGGGGAACTATGGCTACACCTTC. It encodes CASSPSQGNYGYTF.

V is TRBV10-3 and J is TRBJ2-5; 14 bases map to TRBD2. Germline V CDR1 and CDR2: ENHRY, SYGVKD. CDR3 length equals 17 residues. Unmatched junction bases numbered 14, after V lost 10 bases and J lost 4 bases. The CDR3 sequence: CATSGLAGASVAETQYF. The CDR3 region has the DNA TGTGCCACCTCGGGACTAGCGGGGGCCTCGGTCGCAGAGACCCAGTACTTC.